The sequence of this T cell receptor (beta chain) was determined in a study of cytomegalovirus exposure and HLA in healthy donors. Study conclusions and caveats: It was found in a later analysis that first-cohort TCR clusters tended to co-occur in the 120 validation repertoires. The classifier, whose performance was assessed in both the original and validation cohorts, reportedly diagnosed cytomegalovirus status with high specificity and sensitivity.

The assay was immunoSEQ multiplex PCR, and TCRdb's table has in-frame clones only and misses some. The table has about 130,000 clones, roughly 89% seen once. With regard to this clone: Its antigen remains unknown.

V lost 5 bases and J lost 0; bases outside the gene matches: 5. This CDR3 contains 16 residues. Germline lookup yields CDR1 SGHTA and CDR2 FQGNSA. Sequencing was done on a sample of PBMCs. This chain links TRBV7-2 with TRBJ2-7; 12 bases are shared with TRBD2. The clonotype comes from a woman aged 18-29 years in good health and CMV-seronegative. The CDR3 loop reads CASSPRTSGTSYEQYF. In nucleotides, the CDR3 is TGTGCCAGCAGCCCGCGGACTAGCGGGACCTCCTACGAGCAGTACTTC.